The T cell receptor beta chain under discussion was sequenced for a study of OX40 agonist ivuxolimab in advanced cancers. Study-level information: Ivuxolimab, which patients received intravenously every 2 weeks, was dosed at 0.01 to 10 mg/kg.

Germline V gives CDR1 MNHEY, CDR2 SMNVEV (reference sequence). The CDR3 has 14 residues. After removal of 6 bases from V and 4 bases from J, the junction contained 7 bases not matched to a gene. The protocol was immunoSEQ multiplex PCR, while the TCRdb copy is restricted to in-frame clones and leaves out a portion. In the table there are approximately 16,000 clones, 75% to 90% of which are singletons. This TCR came from an adult with an advanced solid tumor such as melanoma, head and neck, liver or kidney cancer. The sequences come from CD4+ or CD8+ T cells sorted from blood, collected in a trial of the OX40 agonist ivuxolimab. This chain connects TRBV27 to TRBJ2-5; 8 bases line up with TRBD1. CDR3 loop: CASSQGARAETQYF. The CDR3 DNA sequence: TGTGCCAGCAGCCAGGGGGCGCGGGCAGAGACCCAGTACTTC.